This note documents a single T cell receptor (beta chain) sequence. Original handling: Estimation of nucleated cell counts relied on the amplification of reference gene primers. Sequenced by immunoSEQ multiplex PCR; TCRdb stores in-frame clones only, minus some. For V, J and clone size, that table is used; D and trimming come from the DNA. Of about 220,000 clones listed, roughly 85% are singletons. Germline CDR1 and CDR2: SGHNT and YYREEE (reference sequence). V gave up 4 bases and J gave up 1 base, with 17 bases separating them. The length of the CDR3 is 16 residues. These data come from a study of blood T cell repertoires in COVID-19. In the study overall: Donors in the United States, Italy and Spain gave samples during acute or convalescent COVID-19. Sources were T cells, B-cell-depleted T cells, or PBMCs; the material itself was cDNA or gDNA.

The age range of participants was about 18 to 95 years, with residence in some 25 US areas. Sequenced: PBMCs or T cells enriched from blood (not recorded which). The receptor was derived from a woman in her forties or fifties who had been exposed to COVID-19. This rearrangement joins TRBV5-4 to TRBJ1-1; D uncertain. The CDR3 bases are TGTGCCAGCAGCCCGGGTTCGGGGAGGAGGAACACTGAAGCTTTCTTT. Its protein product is CASSPGSGRRNTEAFF. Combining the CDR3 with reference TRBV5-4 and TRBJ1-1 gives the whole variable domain ETGVTQSPTHLIKTRGQQVTLRCSSQSGHNTVSWYQQALGQGPQFIFQYYREEENGRGNFPPRFSGLQFPNYSSELNVNALELDDSALYLCASSPGSGRRNTEAFFGQGTRLTVV.